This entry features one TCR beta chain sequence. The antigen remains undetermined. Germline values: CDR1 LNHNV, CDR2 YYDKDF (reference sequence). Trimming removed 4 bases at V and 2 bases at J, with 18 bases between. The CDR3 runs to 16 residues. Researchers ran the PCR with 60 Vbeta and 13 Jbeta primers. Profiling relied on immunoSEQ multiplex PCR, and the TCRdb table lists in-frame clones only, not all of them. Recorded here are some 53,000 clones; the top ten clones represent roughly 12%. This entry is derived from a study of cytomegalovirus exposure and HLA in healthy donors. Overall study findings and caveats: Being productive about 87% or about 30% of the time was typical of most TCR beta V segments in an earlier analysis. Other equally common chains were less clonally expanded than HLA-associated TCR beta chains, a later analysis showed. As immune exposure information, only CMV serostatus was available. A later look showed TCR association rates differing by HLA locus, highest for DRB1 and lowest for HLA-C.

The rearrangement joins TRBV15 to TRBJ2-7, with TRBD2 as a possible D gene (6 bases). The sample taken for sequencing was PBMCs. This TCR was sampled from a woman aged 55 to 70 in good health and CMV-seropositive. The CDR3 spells CATSKGLEGSTYEQYF. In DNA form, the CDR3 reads TGTGCCACCAGCAAAGGATTGGAGGGCTCAACCTACGAGCAGTACTTC.